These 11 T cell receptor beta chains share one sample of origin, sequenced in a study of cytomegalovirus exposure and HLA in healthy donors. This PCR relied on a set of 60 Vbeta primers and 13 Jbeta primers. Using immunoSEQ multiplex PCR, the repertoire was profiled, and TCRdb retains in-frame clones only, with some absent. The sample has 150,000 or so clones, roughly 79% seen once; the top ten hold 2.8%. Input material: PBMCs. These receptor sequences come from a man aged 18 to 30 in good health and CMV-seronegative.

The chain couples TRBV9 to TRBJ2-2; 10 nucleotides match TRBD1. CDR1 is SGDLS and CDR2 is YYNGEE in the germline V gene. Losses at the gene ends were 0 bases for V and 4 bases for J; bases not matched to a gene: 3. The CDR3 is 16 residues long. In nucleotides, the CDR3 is TGTGCCAGCAGCGTAGAGGACAGGGGGTTCACCGGGGAGCTGTTTTTT. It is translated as CASSVEDRGFTGELFF.

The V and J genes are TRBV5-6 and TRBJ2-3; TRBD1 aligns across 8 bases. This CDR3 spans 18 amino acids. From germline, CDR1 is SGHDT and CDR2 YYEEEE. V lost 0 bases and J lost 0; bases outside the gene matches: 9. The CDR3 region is CASSLDPQGARSTDTQYF. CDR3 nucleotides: TGTGCCAGCAGCTTGGACCCGCAGGGGGCCCGTAGCACAGATACGCAGTATTTT.

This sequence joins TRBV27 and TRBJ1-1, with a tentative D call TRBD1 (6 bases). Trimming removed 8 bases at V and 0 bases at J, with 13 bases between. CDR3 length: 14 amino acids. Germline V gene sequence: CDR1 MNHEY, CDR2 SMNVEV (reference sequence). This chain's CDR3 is CASGSGALNTEAFF. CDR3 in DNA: TGTGCCAGCGGGTCAGGGGCCTTGAACACTGAAGCTTTCTTT.

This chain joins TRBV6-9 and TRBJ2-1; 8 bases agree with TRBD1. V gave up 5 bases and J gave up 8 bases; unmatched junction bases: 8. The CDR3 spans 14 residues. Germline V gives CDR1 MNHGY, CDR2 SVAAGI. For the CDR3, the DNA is TGTGCCAGCAGTGATACGGACAGGGTGGATGAGCAGTTCTTC. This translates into CASSDTDRVDEQFF.

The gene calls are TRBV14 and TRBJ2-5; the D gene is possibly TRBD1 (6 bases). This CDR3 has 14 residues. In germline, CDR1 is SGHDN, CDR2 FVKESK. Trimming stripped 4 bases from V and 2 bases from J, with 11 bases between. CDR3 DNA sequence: TGTGCCAGCAGCCCTAGACAGGCGCAAGAGACCCAGTACTTC. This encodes CASSPRQAQETQYF.

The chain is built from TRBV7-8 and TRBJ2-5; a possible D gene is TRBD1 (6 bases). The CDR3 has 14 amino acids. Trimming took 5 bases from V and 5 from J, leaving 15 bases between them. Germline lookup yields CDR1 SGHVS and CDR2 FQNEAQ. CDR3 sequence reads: CASSRQEVRETQYF. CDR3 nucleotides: TGTGCCAGCAGCAGACAGGAGGTCAGGGAGACCCAGTACTTC. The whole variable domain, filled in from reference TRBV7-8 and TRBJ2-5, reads GAGVSQSPRYKVAKRGQDVALRCDPISGHVSLFWYQQALGQGPEFLTYFQNEAQLDKSGLPSDRFFAERPEGSVSTLKIQRTQQEDSAVYLCASSRQEVRETQYFGPGTRLLVL.

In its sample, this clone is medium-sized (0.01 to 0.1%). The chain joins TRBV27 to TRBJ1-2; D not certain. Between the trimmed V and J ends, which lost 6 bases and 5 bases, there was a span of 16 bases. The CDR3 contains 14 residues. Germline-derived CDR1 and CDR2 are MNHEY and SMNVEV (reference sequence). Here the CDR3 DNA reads TGTGCCAGCAGGTTCCCTGGCACCTTTTATGGCTACACCTTC. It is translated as CASRFPGTFYGYTF.

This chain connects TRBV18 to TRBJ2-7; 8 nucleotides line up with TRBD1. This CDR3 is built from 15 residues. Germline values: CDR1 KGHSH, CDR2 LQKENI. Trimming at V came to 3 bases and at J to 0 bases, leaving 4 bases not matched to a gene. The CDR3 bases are TGTGCCAGCTCACCGGTTGGACAGGGCTCCTACGAGCAGTACGTC. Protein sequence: CASSPVGQGSYEQYV.

The CDR3 protein is CASSFTFTGTTEAFF. The CDR3 nucleotides read TGTGCCAGCAGCTTCACATTTACAGGGACCACTGAAGCTTTCTTT. This chain connects TRBV7-9 to TRBJ1-1; possibly TRBD1 for D (6 bases). In germline, CDR1 is SEHNR, CDR2 FQNEAQ (reference sequence). The CDR3 consists of 15 residues. V lost 3 bases, J lost 4 bases, and 15 bases lay in between.

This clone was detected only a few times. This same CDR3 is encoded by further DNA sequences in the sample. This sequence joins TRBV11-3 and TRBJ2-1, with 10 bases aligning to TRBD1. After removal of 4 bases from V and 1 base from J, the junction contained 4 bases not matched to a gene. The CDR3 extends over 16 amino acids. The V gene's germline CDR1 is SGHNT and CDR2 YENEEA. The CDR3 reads CASSSRDRGSYNEQFF. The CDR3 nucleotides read TGTGCCAGCAGCTCGCGGGACAGGGGTTCCTACAATGAGCAGTTCTTC. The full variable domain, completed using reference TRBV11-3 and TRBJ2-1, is EAGVVQSPRYKIIEKKQPVAFWCNPISGHNTLYWYLQNLGQGPELLIRYENEEAVDDSQLPKDRFSAERLKGVDSTLKIQPAELGDSAVYLCASSSRDRGSYNEQFFGPGTRLTVL.

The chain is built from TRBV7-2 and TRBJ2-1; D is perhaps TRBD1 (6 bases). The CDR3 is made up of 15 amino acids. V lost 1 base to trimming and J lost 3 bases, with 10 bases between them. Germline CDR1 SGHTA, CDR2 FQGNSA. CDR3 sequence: CASSLVRGNYNEQFF. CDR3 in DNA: TGTGCCAGCAGCTTAGTAAGGGGGAACTACAATGAGCAGTTCTTC.